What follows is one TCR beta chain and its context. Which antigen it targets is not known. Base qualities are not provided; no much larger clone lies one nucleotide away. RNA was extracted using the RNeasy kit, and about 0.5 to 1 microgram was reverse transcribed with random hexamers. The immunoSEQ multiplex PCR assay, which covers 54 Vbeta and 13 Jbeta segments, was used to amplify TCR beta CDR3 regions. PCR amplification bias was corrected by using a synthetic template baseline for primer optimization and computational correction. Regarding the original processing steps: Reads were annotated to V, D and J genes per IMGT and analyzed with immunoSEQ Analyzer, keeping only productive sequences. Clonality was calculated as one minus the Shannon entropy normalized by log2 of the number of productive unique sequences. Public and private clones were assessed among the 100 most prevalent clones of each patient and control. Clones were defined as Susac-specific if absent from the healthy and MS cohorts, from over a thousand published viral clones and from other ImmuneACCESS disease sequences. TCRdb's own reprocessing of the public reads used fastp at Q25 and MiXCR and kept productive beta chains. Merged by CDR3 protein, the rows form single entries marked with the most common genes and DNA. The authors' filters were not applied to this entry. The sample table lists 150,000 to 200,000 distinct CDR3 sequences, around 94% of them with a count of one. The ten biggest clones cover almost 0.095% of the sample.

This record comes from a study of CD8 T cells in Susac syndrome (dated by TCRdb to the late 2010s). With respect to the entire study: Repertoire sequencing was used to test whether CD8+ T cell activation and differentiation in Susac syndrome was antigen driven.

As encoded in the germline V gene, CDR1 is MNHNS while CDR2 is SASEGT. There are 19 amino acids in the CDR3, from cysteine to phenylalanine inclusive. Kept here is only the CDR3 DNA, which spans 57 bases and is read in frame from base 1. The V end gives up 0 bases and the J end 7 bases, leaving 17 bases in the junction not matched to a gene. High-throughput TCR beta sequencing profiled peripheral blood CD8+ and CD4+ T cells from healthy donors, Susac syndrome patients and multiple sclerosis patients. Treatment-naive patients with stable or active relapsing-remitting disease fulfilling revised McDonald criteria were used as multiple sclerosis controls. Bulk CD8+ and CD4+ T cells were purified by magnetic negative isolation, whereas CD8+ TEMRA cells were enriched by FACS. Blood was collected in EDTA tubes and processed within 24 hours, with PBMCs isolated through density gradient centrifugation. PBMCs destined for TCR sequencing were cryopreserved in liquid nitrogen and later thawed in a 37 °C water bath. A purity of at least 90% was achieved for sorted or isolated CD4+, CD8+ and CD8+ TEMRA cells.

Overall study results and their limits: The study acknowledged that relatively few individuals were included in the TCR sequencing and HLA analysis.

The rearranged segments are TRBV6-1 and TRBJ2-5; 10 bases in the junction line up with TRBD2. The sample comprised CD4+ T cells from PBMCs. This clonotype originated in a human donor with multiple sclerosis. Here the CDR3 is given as CASSEALLAGVASRATQYF. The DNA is TGTGCCAGCAGTGAAGCATTGCTAGCGGGAGTCGCTAGTCGAGCGACCCAGTACTTC.